Following are 21 T cell receptor beta chains from one sample sequenced in a study of technical replicates of blood from several donors. Method: immunoSEQ multiplex PCR; TCRdb's copy keeps in-frame clones and lacks some. The sample holds tens of thousands of clones, 80% to 95% seen once. The sequenced material came from T cells isolated from PBMCs. The receptors were gathered from a human donor in good health.

The genes are TRBV7-9 and TRBJ2-7; D uncertain. Per the germline V gene, CDR1 is SEHNR and CDR2 is FQNEAQ (reference sequence). The CDR3 loop spans 11 amino acids. V was pared by 5 bases and J by 3 bases, with 5 bases between. The CDR3 sequence is CASSPNYEQYF. The CDR3 DNA is TGTGCCAGCAGCCCCAACTACGAGCAGTACTTC.

The chain employs TRBV4-1 and TRBJ2-7; the D gene is possibly TRBD1 (6 bases). The V end lost 6 bases, the J end lost 5 bases, and 17 bases lay between the germline ends. CDR1 MGHRA and CDR2 YSYEKL come from the germline V gene. This CDR3 is built from 14 residues. The CDR3 nucleotides are TGCGCCAGCAGTGACTCCGGGACATCGGACGAGCAGTACTTC. This translates into CASSDSGTSDEQYF.

The J gene is TRBJ2-2, the V gene TRBV5-4; TRBD2 aligns across 7 bases. This CDR3 has 16 residues. The germline V gene has CDR1 SGHNT and CDR2 YYREEE (reference sequence). The V and J ends lost 0 bases and 4 bases, in that order; junction bases with no gene match: 6. The CDR3 reads CASSLEELAFTGELFF. As DNA, the CDR3 is TGTGCCAGCAGCTTGGAAGAACTAGCGTTCACCGGGGAGCTGTTTTTT.

The V and J genes are TRBV7-2 and TRBJ1-4; D perhaps matches TRBD1 (5 bases). V was cut by 7 bases and J by 0 bases, with 9 bases left in between. Germline V gives CDR1 SGHTA, CDR2 FQGNSA. CDR3 length: 14 residues. CDR3: CASTTGPTNEKLFF. The CDR3 DNA reads as TGTGCCAGCACCACAGGACCAACTAATGAAAAACTGTTTTTT.

V usage is TRBV6-1 and J usage is TRBJ1-1, with D possibly matching TRBD1 (5 bases). V was cut by 0 bases and J by 1 base, with 9 bases left in between. This CDR3 contains 15 residues. CDR1 is MNHNS and CDR2 is SASEGT in the germline V gene. CDR3 residues: CASSEALGGNTEAFF. The CDR3 bases are TGTGCCAGCAGTGAAGCGCTGGGGGGGAACACTGAAGCTTTCTTT.

V gene TRBV30 combines with J gene TRBJ2-1; D remains ambiguous. Trimming left V 3 bases short and J 0 bases short, with 9 bases between. Looked up from germline, CDR1 is GTSNPN and CDR2 is SVGIG (reference sequence). The CDR3 is 14 residues long. The CDR3 region is CAWRLQSSYNEQFF. CDR3 DNA: TGTGCCTGGAGACTGCAAAGCTCCTACAATGAGCAGTTCTTC.

The chain has TRBV10-1 and TRBJ1-4; 7 positions agree with TRBD1. Germline CDR1 is WNHNN and CDR2 is SYGVQD (reference sequence). J gave up 4 bases and V 2 bases, and 7 bases lay outside the gene matches. The CDR3 has 16 amino acids. CDR3 sequence reads: CASSERQGVINEKLFF. The CDR3 nucleotides are TGCGCCAGCAGTGAGAGGCAGGGGGTGATTAATGAAAAACTGTTTTTT.

This chain joins TRBV6-5 and TRBJ1-1; the D gene is possibly TRBD1 (5 bases). Germline values: CDR1 MNHEY, CDR2 SVGAGI. There are 12 residues in the CDR3. V was cut by 6 bases and J by 10 bases, with 15 bases left in between. The CDR3, as DNA: TGTGCCAGCAGCCAGGGCGAGCAGAGAGCTTTCTTT. Amino acids: CASSQGEQRAFF.

This rearrangement joins TRBV30 to TRBJ1-1; D may be TRBD1 (6 bases). Per germline, CDR1 GTSNPN and CDR2 SVGIG (reference sequence). Trimming left V 2 bases short and J 3 bases short, with 13 bases between. The CDR3 sequence is 14 residues long. The CDR3 nucleotides are TGTGCCTGGAGTAGGACCTACAGGGACACTGAAGCTTTCTTT. It is translated as CAWSRTYRDTEAFF.

The chain couples TRBV5-4 to TRBJ2-3; 7 bases fit TRBD1. This CDR3 has 15 amino acids. Germline CDR1 reads SGHNT; CDR2 reads YYREEE (reference sequence). With 4 bases clipped from V and 0 bases from J, the junction kept 5 bases outside the gene matches. CDR3 sequence: CASSKGQTSTDTQYF. CDR3 sequence (DNA): TGTGCCAGCAGCAAGGGACAGACTAGCACAGATACGCAGTATTTT. Filled out from reference TRBV5-4 and TRBJ2-3, the complete variable domain reads ETGVTQSPTHLIKTRGQQVTLRCSSQSGHNTVSWYQQALGQGPQFIFQYYREEENGRGNFPPRFSGLQFPNYSSELNVNALELDDSALYLCASSKGQTSTDTQYFGPGTRLTVL.

The J gene is TRBJ2-1, the V gene TRBV5-4; D is perhaps TRBD1 (6 bases). The V gene's germline CDR1 is SGHNT and CDR2 YYREEE (reference sequence). This CDR3 contains 13 residues. The V end was cut by 3 bases, the J end by 5 bases, with 9 bases between. The CDR3 bases are TGTGCCAGCAGCTGGGGGCGGGACAATGAGCAGTTCTTC. Protein: CASSWGRDNEQFF.

The J gene is TRBJ1-1, the V gene TRBV6-5; no reliable D call. Trimming removed 0 bases at V and 5 bases at J, with 7 bases between. The CDR3 loop spans 13 amino acids. Per the germline V gene, CDR1 is MNHEY and CDR2 is SVGAGI. The CDR3 protein is CASSYSRVTEAFF. In DNA, the CDR3 is TGTGCCAGCAGTTACTCGCGAGTTACTGAAGCTTTCTTT.

The rearrangement uses TRBV27 and TRBJ2-2; 8 nucleotides line up with TRBD1. Germline V gene lookup returns CDR1 MNHEY and CDR2 SMNVEV (reference sequence). The CDR3 runs to 17 residues. The J segment lost 7 bases and the V segment lost 5 bases, leaving 15 bases of the junction unmatched. DNA for the CDR3: TGTGCCAGCAGTCCCCTGACAGGGGTCCTTTTCAGCGGGGAGCTGTTTTTT. This translates into CASSPLTGVLFSGELFF.

The chain combines TRBV2 with TRBJ1-1; D perhaps matches TRBD1 (6 bases). Per germline, CDR1 SNHLY and CDR2 FYNNEI. V was shortened by 6 bases and J by 11 bases, with 19 bases between the two germline ends. The CDR3 contains 13 residues. The CDR3 DNA reads as TGTGCCAGCAGCGATAGGACAGAAGCAAGGGCTTTCTTT. It translates to CASSDRTEARAFF.

CDR3 DNA sequence: TGCGCCAGCAGCCAAGGTCTGGGGACAGGGCGGAAAGATACGCAGTATTTT. Its protein product is CASSQGLGTGRKDTQYF. The rearrangement links TRBV4-1 to TRBJ2-3; the match to TRBD1 covers 9 bases. V lost 1 base, J lost 5 bases, and 10 bases stayed unmatched. The CDR3 is 17 amino acids. Germline values: CDR1 MGHRA, CDR2 YSYEKL.

The J gene is TRBJ2-7, the V gene TRBV28; 9 bases agree with TRBD2. V lost 3 bases and J lost 7; bases outside the gene matches: 7. Germline V gene lookup returns CDR1 MDHEN and CDR2 SYDVKM. CDR3 length equals 14 residues. The CDR3 reads CASSLGGRAREQYF. The DNA for the CDR3 is TGTGCCAGCAGTTTGGGCGGGAGGGCCCGGGAGCAGTACTTC.

The V and J genes are TRBV19 and TRBJ2-7, with 7 nucleotides matching TRBD2. The germline V gene encodes CDR1 LNHDA and CDR2 SQIVND (reference sequence). The CDR3 length is 16 residues. Unmatched junction bases numbered 13, after V lost 6 bases and J lost 2 bases. In nucleotides, the CDR3 is TGTGCCAGTAGACCCGGGTCTAGCGGTGAGACCTACGAGCAGTACTTC. It encodes CASRPGSSGETYEQYF.

The J gene is TRBJ1-3, the V gene TRBV9, with no clear D. V was clipped by 4 bases and J by 4 bases, with 9 bases between them. This CDR3 is 13 amino acids long. Germline V gene lookup returns CDR1 SGDLS and CDR2 YYNGEE. The CDR3 region is CASSPGSGNTIYF. Here the CDR3 DNA reads TGTGCCAGCAGCCCAGGATCGGGAAACACCATATATTTT.

This clone was detected once. V and J are TRBV5-1 and TRBJ2-3; 9 nucleotides agree with TRBD1. In germline, CDR1 is SGHRS, CDR2 YFSETQ. Unmatched junction bases numbered 17, after V lost 0 bases and J lost 0 bases. This CDR3 spans 21 amino acids. CDR3 in DNA: TGCGCCAGCAGCTTGGATTTGAGGACAGGGGTGGCGGGAGTAAGCACAGATACGCAGTATTTT. This codes for CASSLDLRTGVAGVSTDTQYF.

The chain links TRBV27 to TRBJ1-1; no clear D gene. Germline V gives CDR1 MNHEY, CDR2 SMNVEV (reference sequence). The CDR3 totals 14 residues. Trimming removed 2 bases at V and 4 bases at J, with 11 bases between. CDR3 sequence (DNA): TGTGCCAGCAGTTTAAGTTCAGGCCCCACTGAAGCTTTCTTT. This encodes CASSLSSGPTEAFF.

The chain recombines TRBV29-1 with TRBJ1-2; no reliable D call. CDR3 length: 13 amino acids. Trimming took off 4 bases at V and 4 bases at J, with 13 bases between the two ends. Germline values: CDR1 SQVTM, CDR2 ANQGSEA. The CDR3 reads CSVAGTLGYGYTF. The CDR3 region has the DNA TGCAGCGTTGCGGGTACCCTGGGCTATGGCTACACCTTC.